This passage covers 18 T cell receptor beta chains from one sample sequenced in a study of shared clonotypes between healthy human individuals. Profiled with immunoSEQ multiplex PCR; TCRdb holds only in-frame clones, not every one. The sample yields some 2.3 million clones, approximately 93% seen once. The sequenced sample consisted of naive CD4+ T cells from PBMCs. Subset meaning: CD45RA+ positively selected. The receptors originated from a young man in good health. Some clones in this sample may be carry-over from other donors' samples.

The chain has TRBV5-1 and TRBJ2-7; 11 bases match TRBD2. CDR3 length equals 14 residues. V shed 3 bases and J 10 bases; nucleotides not matched to a gene: 9. The V gene's germline CDR1 is SGHRS and CDR2 YFSETQ. CDR3 sequence (DNA): TGCGCCAGCAGCTCCAACCAACTAGCGGGAGTCCAGTACTTC. Amino acids: CASSSNQLAGVQYF.

This rearrangement joins TRBV6-1 to TRBJ2-7; the D is unclear. CDR3 length equals 14 residues. Germline V gives CDR1 MNHNS, CDR2 SASEGT. V was pared by 1 base and J by 2 bases, with 9 bases between. The CDR3 reads CASSEDGRTYEQYF. CDR3 DNA sequence: TGTGCCAGCAGTGAAGACGGCAGAACCTACGAGCAGTACTTC.

The rearrangement joins TRBV5-4 to TRBJ1-2; no definite D call. V lost 0 bases and J lost 5, with 14 bases in between. The CDR3 is 15 residues long. Germline V lookup: CDR1 SGHNT, CDR2 YYREEE (reference sequence). The DNA of the CDR3 is TGTGCCAGCAGCTTGGCAGAATGGGGTGGATATGGCTACACCTTC. Its protein is CASSLAEWGGYGYTF. Based on the CDR3 plus reference TRBV5-4 and TRBJ1-2, the full variable domain is ETGVTQSPTHLIKTRGQQVTLRCSSQSGHNTVSWYQQALGQGPQFIFQYYREEENGRGNFPPRFSGLQFPNYSSELNVNALELDDSALYLCASSLAEWGGYGYTFGSGTRLTVV.

The J gene is TRBJ2-7, the V gene TRBV28; possible D gene TRBD1, 6 bases. Per the germline V gene, CDR1 is MDHEN and CDR2 is SYDVKM. The CDR3 is 14 residues long. Trimming cost V 6 bases and J 4 bases, with 16 bases left between them. The CDR3 DNA is TGTGCCAGCAGGATCACAGGGAATCGATACGAGCAGTACTTC. This codes for CASRITGNRYEQYF. The whole variable domain, filled in from reference TRBV28 and TRBJ2-7, reads DVKVTQSSRYLVKRTGEKVFLECVQDMDHENMFWYRQDPGLGLRLIYFSYDVKMKEKGDIPEGYSVSREKKERFSLILESASTNQTSMYLCASRITGNRYEQYFGPGTRLTVT.

This chain joins TRBV21-1 and TRBJ2-1; no check of the table's D call, TRBD1, against the DNA was made. TRBV21-1 is a known pseudogene. The CDR3 covers 14 residues. The CDR3 sequence: CASSTRGPYNEQFF. In DNA form, the CDR3 reads TGTGCCAGCAGCACCAGGGGGCCCTACAATGAGCAGTTCTTC.

The CDR3 region is CASSLVSVRGGNEQFF. DNA of the CDR3: TGTGCCAGCAGCTTAGTGTCTGTTCGAGGGGGTAATGAGCAGTTCTTC. This chain links TRBV7-9 with TRBJ2-1, with D tentatively TRBD1 (6 bases). V was cut by 1 base and J by 7 bases, with 17 bases left in between. From germline, CDR1 is SEHNR and CDR2 FQNEAQ (reference sequence). This CDR3 has 16 residues.

The chain has TRBV27 and TRBJ2-2; 7 bases agree with TRBD1. The J segment lost 5 bases and the V segment lost 5 bases, leaving 11 bases of the junction unmatched. The CDR3 spans 16 residues. CDR1 is MNHEY and CDR2 is SMNVEV in the germline V gene (reference sequence). The CDR3 nucleotides are TGTGCCAGCAGTGAAACAGGGGCCCACGTTACCGGGGAGCTGTTTTTT. Translated, it gives CASSETGAHVTGELFF.

The V and J genes are TRBV30 and TRBJ2-1; tentative D call: TRBD1 (5 bases). Germline assignment: CDR1 GTSNPN and CDR2 SVGIG (reference sequence). The germline V and J ends were trimmed by 6 bases and 9 bases, with 12 bases remaining between them. The CDR3 totals 11 residues. The CDR3 region is CACRVYGEQFF. The CDR3 nucleotides are TGTGCCTGCAGGGTCTACGGTGAGCAGTTCTTC.

This clone was detected only once. The chain combines TRBV5-8 with TRBJ2-7; possible D gene TRBD2, 5 bases. The ends were cut back, 7 bases at V and 4 bases at J, with 15 bases in the middle. The CDR3 extends over 13 amino acids. Germline V gene sequence: CDR1 SGHTS, CDR2 YDEGEE. The CDR3 sequence is CASPRSRGYEQYF. The CDR3 bases are TGTGCCAGCCCAAGGAGTCGGGGATACGAGCAGTACTTC.

V and J are TRBV5-5 and TRBJ1-4, with no clear D. This CDR3 is 12 amino acids long. The V gene lost 4 bases and the J gene lost 4 bases, with 5 bases spanning the gap. Looked up from germline, CDR1 is SGHKS and CDR2 is YYEKEE (reference sequence). This CDR3 reads CASSRDNEKLFF. The CDR3 nucleotides read TGTGCCAGCAGCAGGGATAATGAAAAACTGTTTTTT.

The V gene is TRBV5-1, the J gene TRBJ2-2; 10 bases match TRBD2. CDR1 and CDR2 (germline): SGHRS, YFSETQ. This CDR3 comprises 16 residues. The V gene end was trimmed by 2 bases and the J gene end by 6 bases; junction bases not matched to a gene: 7. This CDR3 reads CASSFASGRAPGELFF. CDR3 nucleotide sequence: TGCGCCAGCAGCTTTGCGAGCGGGAGGGCCCCCGGGGAGCTGTTTTTT.

This rearrangement joins TRBV5-5 to TRBJ1-3; D is possibly TRBD1 (6 bases). The ends were cut back, 3 bases at V and 2 bases at J, with 9 bases in the middle. The length of the CDR3 is 14 residues. CDR1 SGHKS and CDR2 YYEKEE come from the germline V gene (reference sequence). The CDR3 region is CASSWTAAGNTIYF. CDR3 DNA sequence: TGTGCCAGCAGCTGGACAGCGGCTGGAAACACCATATATTTT.

This chain uses TRBV19 with TRBJ2-7; 7 positions agree with TRBD1. Germline-derived CDR1 and CDR2 are LNHDA and SQIVND (reference sequence). CDR3 length: 13 residues. Trimming removed 3 bases from V and 3 bases from J; junction bases left unmatched: 2. CDR3 sequence: CASSMGQLYEQYF. Here the CDR3 DNA reads TGTGCCAGTAGTATGGGACAGCTCTACGAGCAGTACTTC.

This chain joins TRBV14 and TRBJ2-1; 13 bases are a match to TRBD2. V shed 4 bases and J 12 bases; nucleotides not matched to a gene: 12. The CDR3 is 16 amino acids. Germline lookup yields CDR1 SGHDN and CDR2 FVKESK. The CDR3 spells CASSLQPGLAGRLQFF. CDR3 bases: TGTGCCAGCAGCCTGCAACCGGGACTAGCGGGAAGGCTGCAGTTCTTC. Using reference TRBV14 and TRBJ2-1 for the parts outside the CDR3, the full variable domain is EAGVTQFPSHSVIEKGQTVTLRCDPISGHDNLYWYRRVMGKEIKFLLHFVKESKQDESGMPNNRFLAERTGGTYSTLKVQPAELEDSGVYFCASSLQPGLAGRLQFFGPGTRLTVL.

The CDR3 region is CSVQRDLSYEQYF. CDR3 nucleotide sequence: TGCAGCGTTCAGCGGGACTTATCCTACGAGCAGTACTTC. The chain joins TRBV29-1 to TRBJ2-7; 7 nucleotides align to TRBD2. Trimming removed 5 bases from V and 1 base from J; junction bases left unmatched: 5. Per the germline V gene, CDR1 is SQVTM and CDR2 is ANQGSEA. CDR3 length equals 13 residues.

The chain recombines TRBV13 with TRBJ2-1; D is unclear. Trimming cost V 0 bases and J 9 bases, with 9 bases left between them. From germline, CDR1 is PRHDT and CDR2 FYEKMQ (reference sequence). The CDR3 length is 13 residues. The CDR3 loop reads CASSLGARPEQFF. The DNA for the CDR3 is TGTGCCAGCAGCTTAGGAGCCAGACCTGAGCAGTTCTTC.

A note on this clone: The same CDR3 is also encoded by other DNA sequences in this sample. The chain uses TRBV19 and TRBJ2-2, with D possibly TRBD2 on 5 matching bases. V was cut by 1 base and J by 5 bases, with 8 bases left in between. The germline V gene encodes CDR1 LNHDA and CDR2 SQIVND (reference sequence). CDR3 length: 14 amino acids. CDR3 loop: CASSIGRGTGELFF. CDR3 DNA sequence: TGTGCCAGTAGTATAGGTCGAGGGACCGGGGAGCTGTTTTTT.

This sequence joins TRBV2 and TRBJ1-5; D is ambiguous. The germline V gene has CDR1 SNHLY and CDR2 FYNNEI. This CDR3 has 14 amino acids. Trimming pared 3 bases from V and 0 bases from J, leaving 6 bases between. The CDR3 DNA follows: TGTGCCAGCAGTGACATCCTTAGCAATCAGCCCCAGCATTTT. As protein: CASSDILSNQPQHF.